The clone carrying this T cell receptor beta chain showed up just a few times. These data are taken from a study of cytomegalovirus exposure and HLA in healthy donors. Study-level background: Prior work identified more than 90 million unique TCR beta sequences in about 179 million T cells.

PCR primers comprised 60 Vbeta and 13 Jbeta primers. Profiling relied on immunoSEQ multiplex PCR, and the TCRdb table lists in-frame clones only, not all of them. The top ten clones hold 1.5% to 2% of a sample with 140,000 to 150,000 clones, 76% of them seen once. V gave up 7 bases and J gave up 1 base, with 10 bases separating them. The CDR3 is made up of 13 amino acids. Germline CDR1 is MNHNS and CDR2 is SASEGT. The V gene is TRBV6-1, the J gene TRBJ1-1, with D unclear. The receptor comes from a woman aged 40 to 50 in good health and CMV-seronegative. Sequenced: PBMCs. CDR3: CASNWGGNTEAFF. The CDR3 bases are TGTGCCAGCAATTGGGGAGGGAACACTGAAGCTTTCTTT.